The entry below gives a single T cell receptor (beta chain) sequence along with its context. Antigen specificity is unknown. This PCR relied on a set of 60 Vbeta primers and 13 Jbeta primers. Clones were read by immunoSEQ multiplex PCR, and TCRdb kept only the in-frame ones, dropping some. The sample holds 65,000 to 100,000 clones, roughly 77% seen once. The data originate from a study of cytomegalovirus exposure and HLA in healthy donors. Nominal health characterized the donors when sampled, though unrecorded immune exposures were likely. The CDR3 loop spans 16 amino acids. The V gene's germline CDR1 is KGHSH and CDR2 LQKENI. V lost 5 bases to trimming and J lost 3 bases, with 16 bases between them. Study-wide findings and caveats: Three CMV-associated chains were confirmed in vitro to be specific for CMV antigens. Later analysis found that TCR beta chains associated with HLA were more clonally expanded than other, equally common chains. A later analysis showed TCR association rates differing by HLA locus, peaking at DRB1 and lowest at HLA-C.

The sequence came from a man in his forties in good health and CMV-seronegative. The sequenced material came from PBMCs. The chain couples TRBV18 to TRBJ1-4; D might be TRBD1 (5 bases). The DNA of the CDR3 is TGTGCCAGCTCATTTTCCCGTGGGACTTCTAATGAAAAACTGTTTTTT. Its translation is CASSFSRGTSNEKLFF.